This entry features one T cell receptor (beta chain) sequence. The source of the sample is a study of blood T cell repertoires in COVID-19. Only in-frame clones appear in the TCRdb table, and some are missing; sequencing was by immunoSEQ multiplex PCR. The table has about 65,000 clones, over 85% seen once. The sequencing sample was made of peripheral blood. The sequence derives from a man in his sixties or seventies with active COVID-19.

CDR3 in amino acids: CASRPRVGPSGGEQYF. The CDR3 coding sequence is TGTGCCAGCAGACCCAGGGTGGGGCCCAGCGGGGGCGAGCAGTACTTC. The V and J genes are TRBV11-3 and TRBJ2-7; 8 bases match TRBD2. This CDR3 region has 16 residues. Germline CDR1 is SGHNT and CDR2 is YENEEA. V shed 6 bases and J 6 bases; nucleotides not matched to a gene: 16.